A selection of T cell receptor beta chains follows, all from one sample in a study. MiXCR, run by TCRdb on the 5' RACE reads, gives a single entry per CDR3 protein. This table holds tens of thousands of distinct CDR3 sequences, around 26% found once. Sequences were obtained from naive CD4+ T cells sorted from blood. The receptors were sampled from a female donor with breast cancer. Each CDR3 is given with its conserved first and last residue. The D gene is left open where the match is weak. Clone size is shown for a subset of rows, as once, few, many or a class of expanded clone.

clone size: NA; D gene: NA; J gene: TRBJ2-5; V gene: TRBV6-5; CDR3 protein: CASSYLGPSDQETQYF; CDR3 DNA: TGTGCCAGCAGTTACTTAGGACCCTCTGACCAAGAGACCCAGTACTTC
clone size: few; D gene: NA; J gene: TRBJ2-1; V gene: TRBV20-1; CDR3 protein: CSASDSGTYNEQFF; CDR3 DNA: TGCAGTGCTAGTGATTCGGGGACCTACAATGAGCAGTTCTTC
clone size: NA; D gene: NA; J gene: TRBJ2-1; V gene: TRBV20-1; CDR3 protein: CSVPGSYNEQFF; CDR3 DNA: TGCAGTGTCCCTGGTTCCTACAATGAGCAGTTCTTC
clone size: few; D gene: NA; J gene: TRBJ2-5; V gene: TRBV10-2; CDR3 protein: CASTGETQYF; CDR3 DNA: TGCGCCAGCACCGGGGAGACCCAGTACTTC
clone size: few; D gene: TRBD2; J gene: TRBJ2-1; V gene: TRBV20-1; CDR3 protein: CSISATSLYNEQFF; CDR3 DNA: TGCAGTATCTCGGCGACTAGCCTTTACAATGAGCAGTTCTTC
clone size: NA; D gene: NA; J gene: TRBJ2-7; V gene: TRBV20-1; CDR3 protein: CSAESGQPYEQYF; CDR3 DNA: TGCAGTGCCGAATCTGGACAGCCTTACGAGCAGTACTTC
clone size: NA; D gene: TRBD1; J gene: TRBJ1-5; V gene: TRBV4-3; CDR3 protein: CASSRETGGPQHF; CDR3 DNA: TGCGCCAGCAGCCGAGAAACAGGGGGCCCCCAGCATTTT
clone size: NA; D gene: NA; J gene: TRBJ1-3; V gene: TRBV6-6; CDR3 protein: CASTPLGGGNTIYF; CDR3 DNA: TGTGCCAGCACCCCATTGGGTGGTGGAAACACCATATATTTT
clone size: NA; D gene: NA; J gene: TRBJ1-6; V gene: TRBV5-1; CDR3 protein: CASSLDPGASSYNSPLHF; CDR3 DNA: TGCGCCAGCAGCTTGGACCCCGGGGCCAGCTCCTATAATTCACCCCTCCACTTT
clone size: few; D gene: NA; J gene: TRBJ1-2; V gene: TRBV15; CDR3 protein: CATSRGRDPVDGYTF; CDR3 DNA: TGTGCCACCAGCAGGGGCCGGGATCCGGTGGATGGCTACACCTTC
clone size: many; D gene: NA; J gene: TRBJ1-3; V gene: TRBV9; CDR3 protein: CASSPQGNTIYF; CDR3 DNA: TGTGCCAGCAGCCCACAGGGAAACACCATATATTTT
clone size: NA; D gene: NA; J gene: TRBJ2-3; V gene: TRBV4-2; CDR3 protein: CASSHPTTVDTQYF; CDR3 DNA: TGTGCCAGCAGCCATCCGACTACGGTAGATACGCAGTATTTT
clone size: many; D gene: TRBD2; J gene: TRBJ2-1; V gene: TRBV4-2; CDR3 protein: CASSLAGGTYNEQFF; CDR3 DNA: TGTGCCAGCAGCCTAGCGGGAGGGACCTACAATGAGCAGTTCTTC
clone size: few; D gene: NA; J gene: TRBJ2-5; V gene: TRBV7-8; CDR3 protein: CASSFSPPGETQYF; CDR3 DNA: TGTGCCAGCAGCTTTTCACCTCCGGGAGAGACCCAGTACTTC
clone size: NA; D gene: TRBD1; J gene: TRBJ1-2; V gene: TRBV5-1; CDR3 protein: CASSFDRDRVNYGYTF; CDR3 DNA: TGCGCCAGCAGCTTCGACCGGGACAGGGTAAACTATGGCTACACCTTC
clone size: NA; D gene: NA; J gene: TRBJ2-1; V gene: TRBV13; CDR3 protein: CASSSRGSYNEQFF; CDR3 DNA: TGTGCCAGCAGCTCCAGGGGTTCCTACAATGAGCAGTTCTTC
clone size: NA; D gene: NA; J gene: TRBJ2-1; V gene: TRBV5-1; CDR3 protein: CASTEGTSSYNEQFF; CDR3 DNA: TGCGCCAGCACCGAGGGGACCAGCTCCTACAATGAGCAGTTCTTC
clone size: NA; D gene: NA; J gene: TRBJ1-4; V gene: TRBV3-1; CDR3 protein: CASSQDRGDNEKLFF; CDR3 DNA: TGTGCCAGCAGCCAAGATCGAGGAGATAATGAAAAACTGTTTTTT
clone size: NA; D gene: NA; J gene: TRBJ2-7; V gene: TRBV27; CDR3 protein: CASSLKGGGPYEQYF; CDR3 DNA: TGTGCCAGCAGTTTAAAGGGGGGGGGCCCCTACGAGCAGTACTTC
clone size: NA; D gene: NA; J gene: TRBJ1-5; V gene: TRBV28; CDR3 protein: CASSLLGQPQHF; CDR3 DNA: TGTGCCAGCAGTTTGTTAGGTCAGCCCCAGCATTTT
clone size: few; D gene: NA; J gene: TRBJ1-5; V gene: TRBV2; CDR3 protein: CASRSSGVRDTQHF; CDR3 DNA: TGTGCCAGCAGGTCAAGTGGGGTTAGGGATACGCAGCATTTT
clone size: NA; D gene: NA; J gene: TRBJ2-7; V gene: TRBV6-2/TRBV6-3; CDR3 protein: CASSTSAYEQYF; CDR3 DNA: TGTGCCAGCAGTACCTCCGCCTACGAGCAGTACTTC
clone size: NA; D gene: TRBD1; J gene: TRBJ1-1; V gene: TRBV12-3/TRBV12-4; CDR3 protein: CASRGDRDTEAFF; CDR3 DNA: TGTGCCAGCAGAGGCGACAGGGACACTGAAGCTTTCTTT
clone size: many; D gene: NA; J gene: TRBJ1-6; V gene: TRBV5-1; CDR3 protein: CASSLDPGQIYNSPLHF; CDR3 DNA: TGCGCCAGCAGCCTGGATCCGGGACAAATTTATAATTCACCCCTCCACTTT
clone size: NA; D gene: NA; J gene: TRBJ2-7; V gene: TRBV12-3/TRBV12-4; CDR3 protein: CASRRGTRAEQYF; CDR3 DNA: TGTGCCAGCAGGCGGGGGACACGGGCCGAGCAGTACTTC
clone size: NA; D gene: TRBD1; J gene: TRBJ2-7; V gene: TRBV20-1; CDR3 protein: CSASGQSYEQYF; CDR3 DNA: TGCAGTGCCTCGGGACAGTCCTACGAGCAGTACTTC
clone size: few; D gene: NA; J gene: TRBJ1-1; V gene: TRBV12-3/TRBV12-4; CDR3 protein: CASTPRAGMNTEAFF; CDR3 DNA: TGTGCCAGCACTCCCCGGGCAGGGATGAACACTGAAGCTTTCTTT
clone size: NA; D gene: TRBD2; J gene: TRBJ2-1; V gene: TRBV4-2; CDR3 protein: CASSQDAASGAYNEQFF; CDR3 DNA: TGTGCCAGCAGCCAAGATGCGGCTAGCGGGGCTTACAATGAGCAGTTCTTC
clone size: NA; D gene: TRBD2; J gene: TRBJ2-5; V gene: TRBV11-3; CDR3 protein: CASSRRTSGSIGTQYF; CDR3 DNA: TGTGCCAGCAGTCGAAGGACTAGTGGGAGTATAGGGACCCAGTACTTC
clone size: NA; D gene: NA; J gene: TRBJ2-5; V gene: TRBV6-6; CDR3 protein: CASTIPGFSETQYF; CDR3 DNA: TGTGCCAGCACGATCCCGGGCTTTTCTGAGACCCAGTACTTC
clone size: NA; D gene: NA; J gene: TRBJ2-7; V gene: TRBV7-9; CDR3 protein: CASSLGLGGATYEQYF; CDR3 DNA: TGTGCCAGCAGCTTAGGCCTAGGGGGAGCAACCTACGAGCAGTACTTC
clone size: NA; D gene: NA; J gene: TRBJ2-3; V gene: TRBV12-3/TRBV12-4; CDR3 protein: CASRRAGTDTQYF; CDR3 DNA: TGTGCCAGCAGGAGGGCGGGTACAGATACGCAGTATTTT
clone size: few; D gene: NA; J gene: TRBJ2-2; V gene: TRBV9; CDR3 protein: CASSVVRHSAGELFF; CDR3 DNA: TGTGCCAGCAGCGTAGTCCGACACTCGGCCGGGGAGCTGTTTTTT
clone size: NA; D gene: TRBD1; J gene: TRBJ2-7; V gene: TRBV27; CDR3 protein: CASSNRGCLGYEQYF; CDR3 DNA: TGTGCCAGCAGCAACAGGGGGTGCTTAGGCTACGAGCAGTACTTC
clone size: NA; D gene: NA; J gene: TRBJ2-1; V gene: TRBV21-1; CDR3 protein: CASSKVDLAGLSSYNEQFF; CDR3 DNA: TGTGCCAGCAGCAAAGTAGACCTAGCGGGGTTAAGCTCCTACAATGAGCAGTTCTTC
clone size: NA; D gene: TRBD2; J gene: TRBJ2-3; V gene: TRBV7-3; CDR3 protein: CASSSLAGGAFSTDTQYF; CDR3 DNA: TGTGCCAGCAGCTCTCTAGCGGGGGGAGCCTTCAGCACAGATACGCAGTATTTT
clone size: few; D gene: TRBD2; J gene: TRBJ2-7; V gene: TRBV3-1; CDR3 protein: CASTPTSGSSEQYF; CDR3 DNA: TGTGCCAGCACCCCAACTAGCGGGAGCTCCGAGCAGTACTTC
clone size: NA; D gene: TRBD1; J gene: TRBJ2-7; V gene: TRBV20-1; CDR3 protein: CSARVQGEGYEQYF; CDR3 DNA: TGCAGTGCTAGGGTTCAGGGGGAAGGCTACGAGCAGTACTTC
clone size: NA; D gene: NA; J gene: TRBJ2-1; V gene: TRBV19; CDR3 protein: CASSTTSHDNEQFF; CDR3 DNA: TGTGCCAGTAGTACAACTAGTCACGACAATGAGCAGTTCTTC
clone size: NA; D gene: TRBD2; J gene: TRBJ2-1; V gene: TRBV5-5; CDR3 protein: CASSRLAGENEQFF; CDR3 DNA: TGTGCCAGCAGCCGACTAGCGGGAGAAAATGAGCAGTTCTTC
clone size: many; D gene: NA; J gene: TRBJ2-7; V gene: TRBV7-2; CDR3 protein: CASSPGFAAAYEQYF; CDR3 DNA: TGTGCCAGCAGTCCAGGTTTTGCAGCGGCCTACGAGCAGTACTTC
clone size: NA; D gene: NA; J gene: TRBJ2-2; V gene: TRBV12-3/TRBV12-4; CDR3 protein: CASTPPGLRGGELFF; CDR3 DNA: TGTGCCAGCACTCCTCCGGGACTCCGTGGCGGGGAGCTGTTTTTT
clone size: few; D gene: NA; J gene: TRBJ1-3; V gene: TRBV7-9; CDR3 protein: CASSQRGLWGNTIYF; CDR3 DNA: TGTGCCAGCAGCCAAAGGGGACTATGGGGAAACACCATATATTTT
clone size: NA; D gene: NA; J gene: TRBJ2-4; V gene: TRBV21-1; CDR3 protein: CASGGKSKNIQYF; CDR3 DNA: TGTGCCTCTGGGGGCAAATCCAAAAACATTCAGTACTTC
clone size: NA; D gene: TRBD2; J gene: TRBJ2-6; V gene: TRBV7-3; CDR3 protein: CASSFIRGGNGANVLTF; CDR3 DNA: TGTGCCAGCAGCTTCATTCGGGGGGGCAATGGGGCCAACGTCCTGACTTTC
clone size: many; D gene: TRBD2; J gene: TRBJ2-1; V gene: TRBV7-3; CDR3 protein: CASSSPSGNNEQFF; CDR3 DNA: TGTGCCAGCAGCTCTCCTAGCGGGAATAATGAGCAGTTCTTC
clone size: many; D gene: NA; J gene: TRBJ1-1; V gene: TRBV7-2; CDR3 protein: CASSFPMEDTEAFF; CDR3 DNA: TGTGCCAGCAGCTTTCCCATGGAGGACACTGAAGCTTTCTTT
clone size: few; D gene: NA; J gene: TRBJ2-6; V gene: TRBV27; CDR3 protein: CASSLRTGSGANVLTF; CDR3 DNA: TGTGCCAGCAGTCTGCGGACGGGCTCTGGGGCCAACGTCCTGACTTTC
clone size: NA; D gene: NA; J gene: TRBJ2-1; V gene: TRBV9; CDR3 protein: CASSVDGYPESEFF; CDR3 DNA: TGTGCCAGCAGCGTAGATGGTTACCCAGAGTCAGAGTTCTTC
clone size: few; D gene: NA; J gene: TRBJ1-5; V gene: TRBV6-2/TRBV6-3; CDR3 protein: CASSPQGGQPQHF; CDR3 DNA: TGTGCCAGCAGTCCACAGGGCGGGCAGCCCCAGCATTTT
clone size: NA; D gene: NA; J gene: TRBJ1-4; V gene: TRBV4-3; CDR3 protein: CASSQEPGSQEKLFF; CDR3 DNA: TGCGCCAGCAGCCAAGAGCCCGGTTCGCAGGAAAAACTGTTTTTT
clone size: many; D gene: NA; J gene: TRBJ1-5; V gene: TRBV27; CDR3 protein: CASSLRLQQPQHF; CDR3 DNA: TGTGCCAGCAGTTTAAGGCTGCAACAGCCCCAGCATTTT
clone size: NA; D gene: TRBD1; J gene: TRBJ2-7; V gene: TRBV6-1; CDR3 protein: CASSQDGTGGYEQYF; CDR3 DNA: TGTGCCAGCAGCCAAGACGGGACAGGGGGTTACGAGCAGTACTTC
clone size: many; D gene: TRBD1; J gene: TRBJ1-2; V gene: TRBV20-1; CDR3 protein: CSARDRGTGVGGYTF; CDR3 DNA: TGCAGTGCTAGAGATAGGGGGACAGGGGTTGGTGGCTACACCTTC
clone size: few; D gene: TRBD1; J gene: TRBJ1-2; V gene: TRBV6-5; CDR3 protein: CASSYLRTGGSYGYTF; CDR3 DNA: TGTGCCAGCAGTTACCTCCGGACAGGGGGGAGTTATGGCTACACCTTC
clone size: NA; D gene: NA; J gene: TRBJ2-2; V gene: TRBV28; CDR3 protein: CASRGREELFF; CDR3 DNA: TGTGCCAGCAGAGGGCGGGAGGAGCTGTTTTTT
clone size: NA; D gene: NA; J gene: TRBJ2-3; V gene: TRBV5-4; CDR3 protein: CASSLAPGSSTDTQYF; CDR3 DNA: TGTGCCAGCAGCTTGGCTCCGGGCTCTAGCACAGATACGCAGTATTTT
clone size: NA; D gene: NA; J gene: TRBJ2-7; V gene: TRBV6-6; CDR3 protein: CASSDPGTGSYEQYF; CDR3 DNA: TGTGCCAGCAGTGACCCCGGGACTGGATCCTACGAGCAGTACTTC
clone size: few; D gene: TRBD2; J gene: TRBJ2-4; V gene: TRBV6-5; CDR3 protein: CASSYGGGVAKNIQYF; CDR3 DNA: TGTGCCAGCAGTTACGGTGGGGGGGTAGCCAAAAACATTCAGTACTTC